Included here is one T cell receptor beta chain sequence, with context. Its target is not known. These data are taken from a study of cytomegalovirus exposure and HLA in healthy donors. Broader study findings: With high specificity and sensitivity, the classifier reportedly diagnosed cytomegalovirus status. Likely technical artifact: a cluster of highly shared sequence variants.

V shed 2 bases and J 3 bases; nucleotides not matched to a gene: 4. Germline V CDR1 and CDR2: SGHTS, YDEGEE. This CDR3 has 15 amino acids. Vbeta (60) and Jbeta (13) primers were used in the PCR. TCRdb's table, derived via immunoSEQ multiplex PCR, lists solely in-frame clones and lacks some. This sample has some 130,000 clones; around 72% occur once, and the top ten carry about 3%. The V and J genes are TRBV5-8 and TRBJ2-3; 9 bases match TRBD2. This TCR derives from a human donor in good health. Sequencing input: PBMCs. In nucleotides, the CDR3 is TGTGCCAGCAGCTTATCCCTAGCGGGGACAGATACGCAGTATTTT. Amino acid sequence: CASSLSLAGTDTQYF.